These T cell receptor beta chains were read from a single sample in a study of technical replicates of blood from four donors. TCRdb's table, derived via immunoSEQ multiplex PCR, lists solely in-frame clones and lacks some. This sample carries tens of thousands of clones, 94% of them seen once, and the ten largest clones take 0.38%. The specimen was T cells isolated from PBMCs. The receptors shown here come from a human donor in good health. Both conserved end residues are part of each CDR3. A D gene is named only where the DNA matches it firmly. Size values are once, few and many counts, or a class for expanded clones, and some rows have none.

v_call: TRBV19
clone_size: NA
j_call: TRBJ2-4
d_call: TRBD1
cdr3_aa: CASSTGQELDIQYF
cdr3_nt: TGTGCCAGTAGTACTGGACAGGAACTAGACATTCAGTACTTC

v_call: TRBV27
clone_size: NA
j_call: TRBJ2-5
d_call: NA
cdr3_aa: CASSLFPFFRDTSQETQYF
cdr3_nt: TGTGCCAGCAGTTTATTCCCCTTTTTCCGGGACACAAGTCAAGAGACCCAGTACTTC

v_call: TRBV4-1
clone_size: NA
j_call: TRBJ2-7
d_call: NA
cdr3_aa: CASSRTHRGSYEQYF
cdr3_nt: TGCGCCAGCAGCCGAACCCACCGGGGATCCTACGAGCAGTACTTC

v_call: TRBV28
clone_size: NA
j_call: TRBJ1-2
d_call: TRBD1
cdr3_aa: CASSFTGGFYGYTF
cdr3_nt: TGTGCCAGCAGTTTTACAGGGGGCTTCTATGGCTACACCTTC

v_call: TRBV10-3
clone_size: NA
j_call: TRBJ2-3
d_call: NA
cdr3_aa: CAINTEALTDTQYF
cdr3_nt: TGTGCCATCAACACCGAGGCCCTCACAGATACGCAGTATTTT

v_call: TRBV7-9
clone_size: NA
j_call: TRBJ1-5
d_call: NA
cdr3_aa: CASSPDRPYQPQHF
cdr3_nt: TGTGCCAGCAGCCCAGACAGGCCTTATCAGCCCCAGCATTTT

v_call: TRBV11-2
clone_size: NA
j_call: TRBJ1-1
d_call: NA
cdr3_aa: CASSLEQTNTEAFF
cdr3_nt: TGTGCCAGCAGCTTGGAACAGACGAACACTGAAGCTTTCTTT

v_call: TRBV4-3
clone_size: NA
j_call: TRBJ2-3
d_call: TRBD2
cdr3_aa: CASSQGLADNTDTQYF
cdr3_nt: TGCGCCAGCAGCCAAGGACTAGCGGACAACACAGATACGCAGTATTTT

v_call: TRBV2
clone_size: NA
j_call: TRBJ2-5
d_call: TRBD2
cdr3_aa: CASRGLAGVETQYF
cdr3_nt: TGTGCCAGCAGGGGACTAGCGGGAGTAGAGACCCAGTACTTC

v_call: TRBV30
clone_size: few
j_call: TRBJ1-5
d_call: NA
cdr3_aa: CAWSEGKSNQPQHF
cdr3_nt: TGTGCCTGGAGCGAGGGTAAGAGCAATCAGCCCCAGCATTTT

v_call: TRBV7-9
clone_size: NA
j_call: TRBJ2-5
d_call: NA
cdr3_aa: CASSRSTRAETQYF
cdr3_nt: TGTGCCAGCAGCCGATCGACTAGGGCAGAGACCCAGTACTTC

v_call: TRBV7-9
clone_size: NA
j_call: TRBJ2-1
d_call: TRBD2
cdr3_aa: CASSLPLAGGINEQFF
cdr3_nt: TGTGCCAGCAGCTTACCACTAGCGGGAGGTATCAATGAGCAGTTCTTC

v_call: TRBV30
clone_size: NA
j_call: TRBJ2-7
d_call: TRBD2
cdr3_aa: CAWRGLAGGTYEQYF
cdr3_nt: TGTGCCTGGAGGGGACTAGCGGGAGGAACCTACGAGCAGTACTTC

v_call: TRBV7-9
clone_size: NA
j_call: TRBJ2-1
d_call: NA
cdr3_aa: CASSLVEQVKWNEQFF
cdr3_nt: TGTGCCAGCAGCTTAGTGGAACAGGTTAAATGGAATGAGCAGTTCTTC

v_call: TRBV9
clone_size: NA
j_call: TRBJ2-2
d_call: NA
cdr3_aa: CASTPRGAPYRGGELFF
cdr3_nt: TGTGCCAGCACGCCCCGGGGGGCGCCTTATAGAGGCGGGGAGCTGTTTTTT